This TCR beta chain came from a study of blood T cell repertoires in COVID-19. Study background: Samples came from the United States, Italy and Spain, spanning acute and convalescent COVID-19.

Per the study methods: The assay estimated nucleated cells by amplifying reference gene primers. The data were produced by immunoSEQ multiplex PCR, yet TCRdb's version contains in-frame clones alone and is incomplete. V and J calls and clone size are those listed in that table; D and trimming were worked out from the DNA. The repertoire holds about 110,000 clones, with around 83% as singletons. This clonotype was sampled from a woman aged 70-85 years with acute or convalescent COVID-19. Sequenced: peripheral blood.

Written as DNA, the CDR3 is TGTGCCAGCAGTTCATCGGGACAGGGTGACTATGGCTACACCTTC. Translating gives CASSSSGQGDYGYTF. V and J are TRBV28 and TRBJ1-2, with 9 bases that match TRBD1. The length of the CDR3 is 15 residues. Germline CDR1 reads MDHEN; CDR2 reads SYDVKM. After removal of 4 bases from V and 3 bases from J, the junction contained 6 bases not matched to a gene.